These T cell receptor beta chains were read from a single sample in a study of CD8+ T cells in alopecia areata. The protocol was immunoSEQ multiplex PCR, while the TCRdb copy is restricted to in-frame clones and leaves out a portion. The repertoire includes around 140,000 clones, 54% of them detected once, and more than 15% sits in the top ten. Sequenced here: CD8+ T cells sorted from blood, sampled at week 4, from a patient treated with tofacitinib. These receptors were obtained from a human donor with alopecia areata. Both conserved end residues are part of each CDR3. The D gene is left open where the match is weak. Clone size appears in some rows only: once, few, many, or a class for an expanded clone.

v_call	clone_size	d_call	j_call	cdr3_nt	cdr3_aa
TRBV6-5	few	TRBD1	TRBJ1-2	TGTGCCAGCAGCCGACAGGGATTCGGCTACACCTTC	CASSRQGFGYTF
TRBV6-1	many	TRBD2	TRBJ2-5	TGTGCCAGCAGTGCACTAGCGGGGGGGGTGGAGACCCAGTACTTC	CASSALAGGVETQYF
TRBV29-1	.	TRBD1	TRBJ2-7	TGCAGCGTGGCAGGGGGCGGTTACGAGCAGTACTTC	CSVAGGGYEQYF
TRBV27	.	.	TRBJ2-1	TGTGCCAGCAGTTTCCAACAGGGTTTTGACAATGAGCAGTTCTTC	CASSFQQGFDNEQFF
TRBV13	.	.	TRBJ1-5	TGTGCCAGCAGCTTAATGGGTCAGCCCCAGCATTTT	CASSLMGQPQHF
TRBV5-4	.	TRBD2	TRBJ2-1	TGTGCCAGCAGCTTGTTCGGGACTAGCGGAAATGAGCAGTTCTTC	CASSLFGTSGNEQFF
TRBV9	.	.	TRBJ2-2	TGTGCCAGCAGCGCCTACCGGGGGACGAACACCGGGGAGCTGTTTTTT	CASSAYRGTNTGELFF
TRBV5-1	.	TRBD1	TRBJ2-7	TGCGCCAGCAGCTTGCGACAGGGGGTATACTACGAGCAGTACTTC	CASSLRQGVYYEQYF
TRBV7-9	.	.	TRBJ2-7	TGTGCCAGCAGCTTCCGGACAGCCTACGAGCAGTACTTC	CASSFRTAYEQYF
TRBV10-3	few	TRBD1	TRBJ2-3	TGTGCCATCAGTGAGTCCAAAGGCACAGGGGACACAGATACGCAGTATTTT	CAISESKGTGDTDTQYF
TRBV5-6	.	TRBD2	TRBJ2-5	TGTGCCAGCAGCTCGGGACTAGAGGTTAAGACCCAGTACTTC	CASSSGLEVKTQYF
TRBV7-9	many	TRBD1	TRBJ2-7	TGTGCCAGCAGCCAGTGGGACAGGAGCTCCTACGAGCAGTACTTC	CASSQWDRSSYEQYF
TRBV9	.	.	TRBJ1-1	TGTGCCAGCAGCGAAGCAGTGAACACTGAAGCTTTCTTT	CASSEAVNTEAFF
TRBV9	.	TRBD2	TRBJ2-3	TGTGCCAGCAGCGTTCGACTAGCGGGGGGCACAGATACGCAGTATTTT	CASSVRLAGGTDTQYF
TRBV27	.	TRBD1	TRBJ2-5	TGTGCCAGCAGTTTTTCGGGACAGGGGGAGACCCAGTACTTC	CASSFSGQGETQYF
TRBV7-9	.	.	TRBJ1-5	TGTGCCAGCAGCCACTCGGGATCCCCGGAAGAATATAGCAATCAGCCCCAGCATTTT	CASSHSGSPEEYSNQPQHF
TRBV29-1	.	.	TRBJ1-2	TGCAGCGTTGAAGAAGAATTAAGAGAAGGGCAGGGGAGGGACTATGGCTACACCTTC	CSVEEELREGQGRDYGYTF
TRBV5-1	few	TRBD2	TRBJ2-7	TGCGCCAGCAGCTTGACCGGGACTAGGTGGCGCGAGCAGTACTTC	CASSLTGTRWREQYF
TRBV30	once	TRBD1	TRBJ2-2	TGTGCCTGGACCGGAAGGGGTGGGACAGGGTTAGCCGGGGAGCTGTTTTTT	CAWTGRGGTGLAGELFF
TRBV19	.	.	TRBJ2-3	TGTGCCAGTAGTGATCGGACGGAGGCGGGTGAAGATACGCAGTATTTT	CASSDRTEAGEDTQYF
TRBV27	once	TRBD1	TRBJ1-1	TGTGCCAGCAGTTTACTCAGGGGGCGAACTGAAGCTTTCTTT	CASSLLRGRTEAFF
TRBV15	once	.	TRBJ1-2	TGTGCCACCAGGGGCCCTGGGGGCGGCTATGGCTACACCTTC	CATRGPGGGYGYTF
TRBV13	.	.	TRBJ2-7	TGTGCCAGCAGCTGGGAACAGGGAGCACCCGAGCAGTACTTC	CASSWEQGAPEQYF
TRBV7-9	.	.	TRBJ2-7	TGTGCCAGCAGCTTAGATCAGTCCTACGAGCAGTACTTC	CASSLDQSYEQYF
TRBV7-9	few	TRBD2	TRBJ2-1	TGTGCCAGCAGCTCTCTACTAGCGGGGGATTACAATGAGCAGTTCTTC	CASSSLLAGDYNEQFF
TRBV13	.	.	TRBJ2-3	TGTGCCAGCAGCCCCCAGGGGTCCCTCATCACAGATACGCAGTATTTT	CASSPQGSLITDTQYF
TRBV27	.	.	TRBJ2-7	TGTGCCAGCAGTTTATCTAGTACCTCCTACGAGCAGTACTTC	CASSLSSTSYEQYF
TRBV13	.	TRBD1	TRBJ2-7	TGTGCCAGCAGCTCGGTCGGGACAGGGGGCTACTACGAGCAGTACTTC	CASSSVGTGGYYEQYF
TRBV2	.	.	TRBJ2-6	TGTGCCAGCAGTGGACAGGATTTGGAGGGGGCCAACGTCCTGACTTTC	CASSGQDLEGANVLTF
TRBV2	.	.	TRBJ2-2	TGTGCCAGCGGTTCCCTAACAAGGGCAAACACCGGGGAGCTGTTTTTT	CASGSLTRANTGELFF
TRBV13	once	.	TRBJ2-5	TGTGCCAGCAGCCTTACAGGGTCGGAGACCCAGTACTTC	CASSLTGSETQYF
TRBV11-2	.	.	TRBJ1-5	TGTGCCAGCAGCCACGACCCCGAGCCCAATCAGCCCCAGCATTTT	CASSHDPEPNQPQHF
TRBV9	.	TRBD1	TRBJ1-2	TGTGCCAGCAGCGTAGGAGGGAATCCTTCCAGGGGGAAATGGAATTATGGCTACACCTTC	CASSVGGNPSRGKWNYGYTF
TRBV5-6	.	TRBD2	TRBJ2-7	TGTGCCAGCAGCCCCGGGACTAGCGGGGTTAGGTTGGGCTACGAGCAGTACTTC	CASSPGTSGVRLGYEQYF
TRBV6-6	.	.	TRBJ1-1	TGTGCCAGCAGTTTCGCAACAGGTGAAGGGGACACTGAAGCTTTCTTT	CASSFATGEGDTEAFF
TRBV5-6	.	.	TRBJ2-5	TGTGCCAGCAGCTTGAGGAAAGGCTCGGGCTGGGGAGAGACCCAGTACTTC	CASSLRKGSGWGETQYF
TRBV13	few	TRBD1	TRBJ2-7	TGTGCCAGCAGCTTCGGACAGGGCCTCTGGTACGAGCAGTACTTC	CASSFGQGLWYEQYF
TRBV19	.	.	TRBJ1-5	TGTGCCAGTAGTATATCGAGCAGGGACCAAAGTCAGCCCCAGCATTTT	CASSISSRDQSQPQHF